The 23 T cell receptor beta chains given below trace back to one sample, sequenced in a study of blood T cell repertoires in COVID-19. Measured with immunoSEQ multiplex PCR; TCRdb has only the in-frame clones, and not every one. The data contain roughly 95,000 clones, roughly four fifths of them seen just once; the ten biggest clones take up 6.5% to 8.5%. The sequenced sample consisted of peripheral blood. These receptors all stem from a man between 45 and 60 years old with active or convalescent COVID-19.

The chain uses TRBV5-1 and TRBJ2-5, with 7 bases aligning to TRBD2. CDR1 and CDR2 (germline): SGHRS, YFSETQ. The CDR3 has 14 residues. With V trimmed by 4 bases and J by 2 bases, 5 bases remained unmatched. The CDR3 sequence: CASSPTSTQETQYF. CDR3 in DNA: TGCGCCAGCAGCCCGACTAGCACTCAAGAGACCCAGTACTTC. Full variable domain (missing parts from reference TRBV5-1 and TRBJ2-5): KAGVTQTPRYLIKTRGQQVTLSCSPISGHRSVSWYQQTPGQGLQFLFEYFSETQRNKGNFPGRFSGRQFSNSRSEMNVSTLELGDSALYLCASSPTSTQETQYFGPGTRLLVL.

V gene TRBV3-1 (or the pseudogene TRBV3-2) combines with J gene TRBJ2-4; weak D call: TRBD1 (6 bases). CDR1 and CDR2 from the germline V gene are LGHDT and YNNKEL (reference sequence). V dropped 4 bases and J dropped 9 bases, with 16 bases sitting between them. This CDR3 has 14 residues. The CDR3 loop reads CASSRVGKQGIQYF. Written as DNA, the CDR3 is TGTGCCAGCAGCCGAGTAGGGAAACAGGGCATTCAGTACTTC.

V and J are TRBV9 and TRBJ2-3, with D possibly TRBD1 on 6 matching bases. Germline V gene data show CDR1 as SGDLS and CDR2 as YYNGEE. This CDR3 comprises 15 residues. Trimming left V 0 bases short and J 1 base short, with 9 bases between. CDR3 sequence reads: CASSVGGGGTDTQYF. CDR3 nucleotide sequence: TGTGCCAGCAGCGTAGGAGGGGGAGGCACAGATACGCAGTATTTT.

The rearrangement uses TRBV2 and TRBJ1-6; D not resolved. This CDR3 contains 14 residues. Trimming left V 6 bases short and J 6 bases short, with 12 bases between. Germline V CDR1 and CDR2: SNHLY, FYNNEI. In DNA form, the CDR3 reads TGTGCCAGCAGCTCGGGTCCATTTAATTCACCCCTCCACTTT. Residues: CASSSGPFNSPLHF.

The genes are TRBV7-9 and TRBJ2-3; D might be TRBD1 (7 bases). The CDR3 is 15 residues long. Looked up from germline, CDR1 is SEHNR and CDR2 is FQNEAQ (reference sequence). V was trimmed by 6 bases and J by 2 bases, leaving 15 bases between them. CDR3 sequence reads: CASRHTGEDTDTQYF. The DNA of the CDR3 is TGTGCCAGCAGACATACAGGGGAGGACACAGATACGCAGTATTTT.

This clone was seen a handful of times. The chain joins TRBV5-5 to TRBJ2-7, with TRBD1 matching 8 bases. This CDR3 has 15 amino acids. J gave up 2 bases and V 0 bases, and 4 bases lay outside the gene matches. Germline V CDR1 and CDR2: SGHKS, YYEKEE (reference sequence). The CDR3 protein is CASSLAGTGTYEQYF. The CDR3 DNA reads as TGTGCCAGCAGCTTGGCCGGGACAGGCACCTACGAGCAGTACTTC.

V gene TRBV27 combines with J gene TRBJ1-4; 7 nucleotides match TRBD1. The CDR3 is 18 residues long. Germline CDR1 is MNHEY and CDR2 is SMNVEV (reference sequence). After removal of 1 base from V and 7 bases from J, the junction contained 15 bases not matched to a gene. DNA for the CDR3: TGTGCCAGCAGTTTATTACCGTACCCGGGACAGCGGTCTGAAAAACTGTTTTTT. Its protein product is CASSLLPYPGQRSEKLFF.

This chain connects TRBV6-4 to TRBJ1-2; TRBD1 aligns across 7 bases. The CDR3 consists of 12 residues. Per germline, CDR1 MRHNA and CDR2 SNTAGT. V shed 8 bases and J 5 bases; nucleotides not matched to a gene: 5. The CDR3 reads CASQGTAYGYTF. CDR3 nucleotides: TGTGCCAGCCAGGGGACAGCTTATGGCTACACCTTC.

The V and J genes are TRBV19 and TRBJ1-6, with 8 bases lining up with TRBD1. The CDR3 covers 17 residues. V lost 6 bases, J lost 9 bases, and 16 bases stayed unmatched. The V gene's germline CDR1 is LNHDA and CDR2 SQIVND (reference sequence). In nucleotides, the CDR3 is TGTGCCAGTAGCACCCTTCGGGGAAGACAGGGGATTTCACCCCTCCACTTT. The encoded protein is CASSTLRGRQGISPLHF.

The CDR3 is CASRTANYGYTF. The CDR3 DNA is TGTGCCAGCAGGACTGCTAACTATGGCTACACCTTC. The rearrangement links TRBV6-5 to TRBJ1-2; D is uncertain. The germline CDR1 and CDR2 sequences are MNHEY and SVGAGI. The CDR3 loop spans 12 amino acids. With 6 bases removed from V and 0 bases from J, the gap between germline ends came to 5 bases.

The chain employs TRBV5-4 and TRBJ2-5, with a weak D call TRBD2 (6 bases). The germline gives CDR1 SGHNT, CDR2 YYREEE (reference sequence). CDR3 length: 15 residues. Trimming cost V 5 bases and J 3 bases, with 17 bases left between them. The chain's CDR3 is CASSWDAGGKETQYF. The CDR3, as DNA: TGTGCCAGCAGTTGGGACGCGGGCGGGAAAGAGACCCAGTACTTC.

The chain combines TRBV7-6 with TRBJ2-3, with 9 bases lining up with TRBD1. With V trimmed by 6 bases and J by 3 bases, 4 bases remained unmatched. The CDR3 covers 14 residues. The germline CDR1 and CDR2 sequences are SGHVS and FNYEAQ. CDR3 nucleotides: TGTGCCAGCAGTACCGGACAGGGGACAGATACGCAGTATTTT. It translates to CASSTGQGTDTQYF.

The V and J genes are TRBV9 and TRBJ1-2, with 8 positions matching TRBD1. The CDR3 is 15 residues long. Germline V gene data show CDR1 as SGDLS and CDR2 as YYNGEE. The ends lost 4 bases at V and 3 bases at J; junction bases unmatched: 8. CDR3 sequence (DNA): TGTGCCAGCAGCCCTGGACAGGGATCCCACTATGGCTACACCTTC. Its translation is CASSPGQGSHYGYTF.

The CDR3 loop reads CTSSQDTARIPLHF. The CDR3, as DNA: TGCACCAGCAGCCAAGACACGGCGCGGATTCCCCTCCACTTT. The rearrangement links TRBV1 to TRBJ1-6. TRBV1 has pseudogene status. The CDR3 is made up of 14 amino acids.

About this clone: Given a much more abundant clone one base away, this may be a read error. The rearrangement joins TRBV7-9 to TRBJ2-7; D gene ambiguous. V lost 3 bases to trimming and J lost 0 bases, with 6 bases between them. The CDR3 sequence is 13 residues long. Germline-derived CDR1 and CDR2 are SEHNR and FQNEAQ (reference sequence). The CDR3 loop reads CASSFPSSYEQYF. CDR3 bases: TGTGCCAGCAGCTTCCCCAGCTCCTACGAGCAGTACTTC.

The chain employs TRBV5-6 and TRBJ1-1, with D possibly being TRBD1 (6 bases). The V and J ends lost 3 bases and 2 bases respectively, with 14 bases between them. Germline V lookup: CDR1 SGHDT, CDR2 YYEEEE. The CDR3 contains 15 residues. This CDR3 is CASSYYRAPNTEAFF. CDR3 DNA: TGTGCCAGCAGCTACTACAGGGCGCCAAACACTGAAGCTTTCTTT.

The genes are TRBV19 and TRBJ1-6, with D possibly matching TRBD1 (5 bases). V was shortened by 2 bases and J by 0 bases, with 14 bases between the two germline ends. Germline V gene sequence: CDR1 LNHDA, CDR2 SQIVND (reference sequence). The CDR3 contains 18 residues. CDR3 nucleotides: TGTGCCAGTAGTATAACCAGGGTAACCAGCTCCTATAATTCACCCCTCCACTTT. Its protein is CASSITRVTSSYNSPLHF.

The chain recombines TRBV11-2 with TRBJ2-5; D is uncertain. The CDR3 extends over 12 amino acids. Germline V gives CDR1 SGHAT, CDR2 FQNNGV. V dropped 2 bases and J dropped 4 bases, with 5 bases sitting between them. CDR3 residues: CASSLSVETQYF. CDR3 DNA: TGTGCCAGCAGCTTATCGGTAGAGACCCAGTACTTC.

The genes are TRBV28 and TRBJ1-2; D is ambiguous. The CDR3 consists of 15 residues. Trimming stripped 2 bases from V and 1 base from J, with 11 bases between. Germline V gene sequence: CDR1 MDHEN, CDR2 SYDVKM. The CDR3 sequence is CASSLPITVNYGYTF. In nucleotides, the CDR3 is TGTGCCAGCAGTTTACCGATCACTGTTAACTATGGCTACACCTTC.

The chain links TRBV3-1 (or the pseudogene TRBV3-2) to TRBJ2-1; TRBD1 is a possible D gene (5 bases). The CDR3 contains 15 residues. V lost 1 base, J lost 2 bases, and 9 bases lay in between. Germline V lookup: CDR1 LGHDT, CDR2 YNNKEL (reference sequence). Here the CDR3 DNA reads TGTGCCAGCAGCCAAGTCAGGGTTGCCTACAATGAGCAGTTCTTC. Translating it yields CASSQVRVAYNEQFF.

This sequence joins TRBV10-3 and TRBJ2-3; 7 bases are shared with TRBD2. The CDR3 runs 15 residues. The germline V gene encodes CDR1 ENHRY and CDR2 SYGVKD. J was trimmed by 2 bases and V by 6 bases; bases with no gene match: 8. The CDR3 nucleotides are TGTGCCATCAGAGTAGGTCTAGCGGACACAGATACGCAGTATTTT. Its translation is CAIRVGLADTDTQYF.

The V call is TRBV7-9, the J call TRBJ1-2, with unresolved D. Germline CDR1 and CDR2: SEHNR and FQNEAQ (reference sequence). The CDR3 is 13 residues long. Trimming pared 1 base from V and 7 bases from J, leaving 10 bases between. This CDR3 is CASSLVAGFGYTF. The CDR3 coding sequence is TGTGCCAGCAGCTTAGTGGCAGGATTTGGCTACACCTTC.

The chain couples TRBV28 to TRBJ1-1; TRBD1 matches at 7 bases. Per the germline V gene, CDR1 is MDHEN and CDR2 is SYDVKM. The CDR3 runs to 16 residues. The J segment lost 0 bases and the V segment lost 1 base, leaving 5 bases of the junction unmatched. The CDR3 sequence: CASSLSTGTVNTEAFF. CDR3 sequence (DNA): TGTGCCAGCAGTTTATCAACCGGGACAGTGAACACTGAAGCTTTCTTT. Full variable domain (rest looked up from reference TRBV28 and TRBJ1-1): DVKVTQSSRYLVKRTGEKVFLECVQDMDHENMFWYRQDPGLGLRLIYFSYDVKMKEKGDIPEGYSVSREKKERFSLILESASTNQTSMYLCASSLSTGTVNTEAFFGQGTRLTVV.